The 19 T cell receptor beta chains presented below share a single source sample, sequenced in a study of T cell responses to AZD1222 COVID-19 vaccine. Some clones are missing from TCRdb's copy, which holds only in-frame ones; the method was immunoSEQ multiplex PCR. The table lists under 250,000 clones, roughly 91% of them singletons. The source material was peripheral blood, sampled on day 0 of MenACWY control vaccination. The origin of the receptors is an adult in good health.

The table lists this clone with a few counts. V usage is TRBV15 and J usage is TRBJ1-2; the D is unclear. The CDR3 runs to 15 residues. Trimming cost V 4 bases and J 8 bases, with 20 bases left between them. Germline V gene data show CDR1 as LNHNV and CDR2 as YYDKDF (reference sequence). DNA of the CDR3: TGTGCCACCAGCACTAGGCAGGCCAATCCCCTAGGCTACACCTTC. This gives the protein CATSTRQANPLGYTF.

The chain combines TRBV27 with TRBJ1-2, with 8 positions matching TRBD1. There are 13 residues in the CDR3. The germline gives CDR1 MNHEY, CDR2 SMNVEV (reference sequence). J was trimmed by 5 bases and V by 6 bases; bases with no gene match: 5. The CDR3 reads CASRSDRGYGYTF. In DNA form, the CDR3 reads TGTGCCAGCAGATCCGACAGGGGATATGGCTACACCTTC.

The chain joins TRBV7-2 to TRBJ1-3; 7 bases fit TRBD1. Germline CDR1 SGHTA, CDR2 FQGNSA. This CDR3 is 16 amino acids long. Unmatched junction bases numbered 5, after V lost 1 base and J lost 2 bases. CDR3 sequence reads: CASSLGTGPPGNTIYF. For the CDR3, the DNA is TGTGCCAGCAGCTTAGGGACAGGCCCTCCTGGAAACACCATATATTTT.

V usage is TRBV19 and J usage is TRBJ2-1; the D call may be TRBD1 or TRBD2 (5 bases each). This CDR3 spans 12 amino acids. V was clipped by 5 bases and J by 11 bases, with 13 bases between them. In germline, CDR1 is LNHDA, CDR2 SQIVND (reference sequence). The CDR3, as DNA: TGTGCCAGTAGTCCCTCCCGGGGCCAGCAGTTCTTC. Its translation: CASSPSRGQQFF.

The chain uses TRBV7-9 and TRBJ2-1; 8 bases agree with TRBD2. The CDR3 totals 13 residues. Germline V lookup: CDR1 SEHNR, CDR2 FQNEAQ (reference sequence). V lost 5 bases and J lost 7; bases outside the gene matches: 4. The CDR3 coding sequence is TGTGCCAGCAGCATGACTAGCGCGAATGAGCAGTTCTTC. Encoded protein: CASSMTSANEQFF.

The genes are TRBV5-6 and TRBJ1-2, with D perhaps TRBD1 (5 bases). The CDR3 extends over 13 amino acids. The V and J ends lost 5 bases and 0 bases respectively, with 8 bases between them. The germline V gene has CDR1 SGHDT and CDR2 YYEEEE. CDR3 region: CASRGLTNYGYTF. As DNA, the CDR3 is TGTGCCAGCAGGGGGCTGACTAACTATGGCTACACCTTC.

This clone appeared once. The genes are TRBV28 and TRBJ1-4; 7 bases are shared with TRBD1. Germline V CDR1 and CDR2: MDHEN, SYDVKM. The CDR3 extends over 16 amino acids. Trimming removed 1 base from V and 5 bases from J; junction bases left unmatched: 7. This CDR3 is CASSLFQGVQNEKLFF. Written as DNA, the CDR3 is TGTGCCAGCAGTTTATTCCAGGGGGTTCAGAATGAAAAACTGTTTTTT.

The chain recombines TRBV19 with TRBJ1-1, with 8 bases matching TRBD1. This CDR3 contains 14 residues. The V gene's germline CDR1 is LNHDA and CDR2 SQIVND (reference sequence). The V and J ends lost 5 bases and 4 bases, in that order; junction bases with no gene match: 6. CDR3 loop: CASSDRGRSTEAFF. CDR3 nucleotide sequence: TGTGCCAGTAGTGACAGGGGAAGAAGCACTGAAGCTTTCTTT.

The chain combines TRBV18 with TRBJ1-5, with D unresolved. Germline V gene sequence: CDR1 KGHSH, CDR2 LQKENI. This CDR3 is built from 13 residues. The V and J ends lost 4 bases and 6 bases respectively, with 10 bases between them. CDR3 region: CASSLEQGQPQHF. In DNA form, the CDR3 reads TGTGCCAGCTCACTGGAACAAGGTCAGCCCCAGCATTTT. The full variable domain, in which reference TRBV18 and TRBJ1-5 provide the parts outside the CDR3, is NAGVMQNPRHLVRRRGQEARLRCSPMKGHSHVYWYRQLPEEGLKFMVYLQKENIIDESGMPKERFSAEFPKEGPSILRIQQVVRGDSAAYFCASSLEQGQPQHFGDGTRLSIL.

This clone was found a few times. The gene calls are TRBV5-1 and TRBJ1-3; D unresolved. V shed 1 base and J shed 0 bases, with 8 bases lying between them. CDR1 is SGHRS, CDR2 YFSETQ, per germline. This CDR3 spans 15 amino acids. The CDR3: CASSLSGSSGNTIYF. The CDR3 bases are TGCGCCAGCAGCTTGTCGGGAAGCTCTGGAAACACCATATATTTT.

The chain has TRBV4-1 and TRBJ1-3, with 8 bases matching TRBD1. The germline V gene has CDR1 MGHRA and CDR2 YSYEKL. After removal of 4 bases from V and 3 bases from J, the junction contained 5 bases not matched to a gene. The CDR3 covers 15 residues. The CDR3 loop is CASSLDGQGGNTIYF. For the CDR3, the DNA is TGCGCCAGCAGCCTTGACGGACAGGGTGGAAACACCATATATTTT.

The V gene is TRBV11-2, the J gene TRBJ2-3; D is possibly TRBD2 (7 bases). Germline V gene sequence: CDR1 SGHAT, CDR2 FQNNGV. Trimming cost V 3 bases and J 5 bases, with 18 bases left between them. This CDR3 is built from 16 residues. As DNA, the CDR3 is TGTGCCAGCAGCTTCTCCGGGGGGCTGACCGGAGATACGCAGTATTTT. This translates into CASSFSGGLTGDTQYF.

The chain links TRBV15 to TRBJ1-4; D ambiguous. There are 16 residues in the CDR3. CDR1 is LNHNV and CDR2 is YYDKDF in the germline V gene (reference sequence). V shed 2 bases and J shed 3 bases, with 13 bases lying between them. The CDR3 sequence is CATSRNEPAANEKLFF. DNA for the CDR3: TGTGCCACCAGCAGAAATGAGCCGGCGGCTAATGAAAAACTGTTTTTT. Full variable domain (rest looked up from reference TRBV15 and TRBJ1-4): DAMVIQNPRYQVTQFGKPVTLSCSQTLNHNVMYWYQQKSSQAPKLLFHYYDKDFNNEADTPDNFQSRRPNTSFCFLDIRSPGLGDTAMYLCATSRNEPAANEKLFFGSGTQLSVL.

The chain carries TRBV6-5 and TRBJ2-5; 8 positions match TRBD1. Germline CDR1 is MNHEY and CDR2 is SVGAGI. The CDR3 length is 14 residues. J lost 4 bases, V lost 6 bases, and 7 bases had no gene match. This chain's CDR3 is CASRRTGIGETQYF. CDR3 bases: TGTGCCAGCAGGAGGACAGGGATTGGAGAGACCCAGTACTTC.

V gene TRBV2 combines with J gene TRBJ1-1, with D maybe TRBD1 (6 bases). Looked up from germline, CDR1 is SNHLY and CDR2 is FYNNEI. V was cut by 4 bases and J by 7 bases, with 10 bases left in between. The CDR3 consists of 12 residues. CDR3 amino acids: CASSVQGNEAFF. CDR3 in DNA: TGTGCCAGCAGTGTACAGGGAAATGAAGCTTTCTTT.

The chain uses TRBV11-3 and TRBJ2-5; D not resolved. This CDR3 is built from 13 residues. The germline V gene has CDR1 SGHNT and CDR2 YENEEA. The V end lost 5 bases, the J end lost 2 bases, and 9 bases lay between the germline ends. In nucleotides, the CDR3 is TGTGCCAGCAGCAGGGCATTTCAAGAGACCCAGTACTTC. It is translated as CASSRAFQETQYF.

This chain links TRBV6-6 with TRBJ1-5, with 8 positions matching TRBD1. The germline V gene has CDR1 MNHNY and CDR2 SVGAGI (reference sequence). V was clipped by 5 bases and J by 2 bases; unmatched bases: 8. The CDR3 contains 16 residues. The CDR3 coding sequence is TGTGCCAGCAGTCCACCGGGACAGGTTGGCAATCAGCCCCAGCATTTT. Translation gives CASSPPGQVGNQPQHF.

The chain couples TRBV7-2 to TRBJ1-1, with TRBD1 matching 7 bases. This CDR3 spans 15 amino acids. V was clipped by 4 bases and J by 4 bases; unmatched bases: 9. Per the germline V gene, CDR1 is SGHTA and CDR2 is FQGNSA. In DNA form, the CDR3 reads TGTGCCAGCAGCTCTCAACAGGGGATGAGCACTGAAGCTTTCTTT. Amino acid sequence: CASSSQQGMSTEAFF.

The CDR3 sequence is CASSQEGQGGQPQHF. Here the CDR3 DNA reads TGCGCCAGCAGCCAAGAGGGACAGGGAGGTCAGCCCCAGCATTTT. V gene TRBV4-1 combines with J gene TRBJ1-5; 9 bases are shared with TRBD1. CDR1 is MGHRA, CDR2 YSYEKL, per germline. V lost 0 bases, J lost 6 bases, and 3 bases stayed unmatched. The CDR3 is 15 residues long.